This T cell receptor beta chain was documented in a study of blood T cells in healthy people across ages (dated by TCRdb to the mid-2010s). The study in broad terms: In model experiments, roughly one uniquely barcoded TCR beta cDNA molecule per two T cells was captured by template switching. Age-related changes in TCR beta repertoire diversity were measured in the study by deep sequencing normalized with unique cDNA molecular identifiers. The donors were divided into four age groups: young (average around 16 years), middle-aged (about 39), aged (around 67) and long-lived (82). To avoid experimental bias, donors of different ages were randomly spread across the sequencing lanes. The study analyzed two additional independent replicas of 1 million unique cDNA reads from the same blood draw for two donors, one aged 18 to 29 and one aged 80 or older. What the study reported, not specific to this receptor: There was a strong correlation between observed TCR beta diversity and the percentage of naive T cells measured by flow cytometry. Bulk unsorted PBMC profiling prevented conclusive comparison of naive and antigen-experienced compartments. Because donor CMV infection status was unknown, age-related changes in expanded clonotypes were potentially confounded. As age increased, observed TCR beta diversity per million T cells dropped in a roughly linear way, and a significant reduction was already evident by age about 40. Compared with the aged group, the long-lived group had more naive CD4+ T cells, fewer expanded clones and increased TCR diversity, suggesting age selection. Estimates of total diversity based on one million sequenced T cells were regarded as lower bounds and as underestimates.

Regarding this clonotype: No antigen is known for it. No much larger clone exists at a distance of one base, and base qualities are not known.

From cysteine to phenylalanine, the CDR3 is 14 amino acids long. Of all the DNA, just the CDR3 is kept, 42 bases in frame from base 1. The germline V gene yields KGHDR for CDR1 and SFDVKD for CDR2. V has 5 bases trimmed and J has 3 bases trimmed; junction bases matching no gene number 5. The roughly 39 donors, aged about 6 to 90 years, were systemically healthy Caucasian individuals from Russia. Ten milliliters of peripheral blood were drawn from each donor into EDTA-treated Vacutainer tubes. Ficoll-Paque density-gradient centrifugation was used to isolate PBMCs, with at least 6.5 million per sample. Total RNA was extracted from PBMCs with Trizol reagent, with at least 6 micrograms obtained per sample. The percentages of naive CD45RAhigh/CD27high T cells were determined by flow cytometry on a PBMC aliquot from every donor. Library generation was performed with 5' RACE. Sequenced using an Illumina HiSeq 2500. The second PCR ran for roughly 7 to 12 cycles and used a J-beta primer mix along with a sample-barcoded 5' primer. A unique molecular identifier was introduced onto each TCR beta cDNA molecule by a template-switch 5' adaptor carrying 12 random nucleotides. Each sample yielded at least 2.5 million CDR3-containing paired-end reads. The Mint cDNA synthesis kit, primed by a TRBC-specific oligonucleotide, was used to synthesize first-strand cDNA from all RNA. After uracil-DNA glycosylase treatment, a first 18-cycle PCR used universal primers M1SS and BC2_uni_R on all cDNA. Per the authors' processing: Normalization of each sample was performed by random selection of 1 million high-quality reads, each carrying a distinct molecular identifier. Reads with shared molecular identifiers were discarded instead of being binned into consensus sequences. MiTCR, with a Q25 quality threshold and the strictest error-elimination algorithm, was used for CDR3 identification, clonotype clustering and error correction. A nonparametric unseen species model with Euler transformation was used to estimate lower-bound total TCR beta diversity. TCRdb reanalyzed the raw reads on its own, using fastp at Q25 for trimming and MiXCR for clone calling, and kept in-frame beta chains. Under each unique CDR3 protein, matching rows form one entry showing the most common genes and DNA. The V and J calls were not made by the authors but by TCRdb's processing. The sample table contains roughly 1.4 million distinct CDR3 sequences; only one count was recorded for 59% of them. The ten largest clonotypes hold 6.5% to 8% of the sample.

The rearranged segments are TRBV24-1 and TRBJ1-2; 7 junctional bases match TRBD1. Sequenced material: blood. This sequence originates from a man between 18 and 35 years old in good health. In nucleotides, the sequence is TGTGCCACCAGTGGAACAGGGGTGGACTATGGCTACACCTTC. Its coded protein is CATSGTGVDYGYTF.